This T cell receptor beta chain was observed in a study of T-cell memory formation after mild COVID-19. There are 12 residues in the CDR3. V was pared by 0 bases and J by 8 bases, with 5 bases between. Germline CDR1 SGHNT, CDR2 YYREEE (reference sequence). Each CDR3 protein is one row after TCRdb ran MiXCR on the 5' RACE reads. The sample holds about 560,000 distinct CDR3 sequences, approximately 21% seen once. The sample taken for sequencing was PBMCs or a T cell subset sorted from them (not recorded which). This chain connects TRBV5-4 to TRBJ2-2; D is undetermined. This receptor was taken from an adult woman who had mild COVID-19 (a few samples of this study predate the infection). Cell type and time point are not known. This CDR3 is CASSLDLGELFF. In nucleotides, the CDR3 is TGTGCCAGCAGCTTGGATCTAGGGGAGCTGTTTTTT.